The 20 T cell receptor beta chains reported below all come from one sample, sequenced in a study of blood T cells in healthy people across ages. A second about 7 to 11 cycle PCR used barcoded and J-beta primers. TCRdb analysed the 5' RACE reads with MiXCR anew, one entry per CDR3 protein. The table has 800,000 to 950,000 distinct CDR3 sequences, roughly 52% seen once. The sequencing sample was made of blood. Receptors were obtained from a man between 25 and 39 years old in good health.

The genes are TRBV20-1 and TRBJ2-3, with D possibly matching TRBD1 (6 bases). V shed 1 base and J shed 6 bases, with 17 bases lying between them. The CDR3 sequence is 15 residues long. The V gene's germline CDR1 is DFQATT and CDR2 SNEGSKA (reference sequence). CDR3 sequence reads: CSARGSRTVRDTQYF. CDR3 bases: TGCAGTGCTAGAGGTTCACGGACAGTTCGGGATACGCAGTATTTT.

The chain combines TRBV7-2 with TRBJ1-5; 8 nucleotides line up with TRBD1. CDR1 is SGHTA, CDR2 FQGNSA, per germline. With V trimmed by 5 bases and J by 7 bases, 10 bases remained unmatched. CDR3 length: 15 residues. The CDR3 bases are TGTGCCAGCAGCCCAACCTCCAGGGGGCGGCAGCCCCAGCATTTT. Amino acids: CASSPTSRGRQPQHF.

The rearrangement joins TRBV6-1 to TRBJ2-1, with D maybe TRBD1 (6 bases). Trimming cost V 9 bases and J 10 bases, with 16 bases left between them. This CDR3 is 12 amino acids long. Germline CDR1 and CDR2: MNHNS and SASEGT. CDR3 nucleotides: TGTGCCAGTACTACAGGGTATTGGGAGCAGTTCTTC. This sequence encodes CASTTGYWEQFF.

The chain links TRBV29-1 to TRBJ1-1; D remains ambiguous. CDR3 length: 12 amino acids. The V gene's germline CDR1 is SQVTM and CDR2 ANQGSEA. V was cut by 4 bases and J by 5 bases, with 11 bases left in between. In DNA form, the CDR3 reads TGCAGCGTTGGCGGCGGGAGGACTGAAGCTTTCTTT. It translates to CSVGGGRTEAFF.

The J gene is TRBJ1-2, the V gene TRBV28; D possibly corresponds to TRBD1 (6 bases). The CDR3 extends over 13 amino acids. Germline V lookup: CDR1 MDHEN, CDR2 SYDVKM. V was pared by 9 bases and J by 5 bases, with 16 bases between. The CDR3 DNA reads as TGTGCCAGTGACACAGGGCGGTCTTATGGCTACACCTTC. Translating gives CASDTGRSYGYTF.

The chain is built from TRBV7-9 and TRBJ2-3; no clear D. V shed 5 bases and J shed 2 bases, with 20 bases lying between them. This CDR3 has 17 amino acids. Germline CDR1 and CDR2: SEHNR and FQNEAQ (reference sequence). CDR3 nucleotide sequence: TGTGCCAGCAGCCTCTTGCCCCGACCGGTCGACACAGATACGCAGTATTTT. Protein sequence: CASSLLPRPVDTDTQYF.

The V and J genes are TRBV4-1 and TRBJ1-1, with TRBD1 as a possible D gene (5 bases). The V gene lost 2 bases and the J gene lost 11 bases, with 15 bases spanning the gap. This CDR3 is 13 amino acids long. The germline gives CDR1 MGHRA, CDR2 YSYEKL. The CDR3 region has the DNA TGCGCCAGCAGCCAATGGCAGGGCGAGGACGCTTTCTTT. Amino acid sequence: CASSQWQGEDAFF.

This clonotype turned up a few times. The rearrangement joins TRBV12-3 or TRBV12-4 to TRBJ2-5; a weak D match, TRBD1 (6 bases). The germline V and J ends were trimmed by 1 base and 4 bases, with 10 bases remaining between them. The CDR3 totals 14 residues. CDR3 region: CASSLEQGRETQYF. CDR3 DNA: TGTGCCAGCAGTTTAGAGCAGGGGCGAGAGACCCAGTACTTC.

The J gene is TRBJ2-6, the V gene TRBV9; no clear D gene. Per germline, CDR1 SGDLS and CDR2 YYNGEE. With 0 bases removed from V and 0 bases from J, the gap between germline ends came to 13 bases. The CDR3 loop spans 18 amino acids. The CDR3 region has the DNA TGTGCCAGCAGCGTAGAGAGGCGTGCCAGCTCTGGGGCCAACGTCCTGACTTTC. Amino acids: CASSVERRASSGANVLTF.

In its sample, this clonotype was seen a few times. This sequence joins TRBV10-3 and TRBJ1-2; no clear D. Germline loops: CDR1 ENHRY, CDR2 SYGVKD. Trimming removed 6 bases at V and 3 bases at J, with 11 bases between. The CDR3 extends over 13 amino acids. The CDR3 DNA reads as TGTGCCATCAGCGCGTCAAGCGACTATGGCTACACCTTC. Amino acids: CAISASSDYGYTF.

Remarks on this clonotype: Just one base apart from a much larger clone, this may be a read error. The CDR3 loop reads CSLLQGAYGYIF. The CDR3 DNA sequence: TGCAGCCTATTACAGGGGGCTTACGGCTACATCTTC. The chain has TRBV29-1 and TRBJ1-2, with 9 bases lining up with TRBD1. CDR3 length equals 12 residues. Germline V CDR1 and CDR2: SQVTM, ANQGSEA.

This chain connects TRBV27 to TRBJ2-3, with D perhaps being TRBD1 or TRBD2 (6 bases each). CDR1 MNHEY and CDR2 SMNVEV come from the germline V gene (reference sequence). Trimming pared 8 bases from V and 9 bases from J, leaving 21 bases between. The CDR3 has 14 residues. The CDR3, as DNA: TGTGCCAGCCGTTGGACTACCGCAGGGGTGACGCAGTATTTT. Its translation: CASRWTTAGVTQYF.

The chain recombines TRBV30 with TRBJ1-2; 8 nucleotides align to TRBD1. CDR3 length: 11 residues. CDR1 is GTSNPN and CDR2 is SVGIG in the germline V gene (reference sequence). The CDR3: CTTGTGGGYTF. The CDR3 DNA reads TGTACGACCGGGACAGGCGGTGGCTACACCTTC.

The chain couples TRBV4-1 to TRBJ2-3; TRBD2 agrees at 11 bases. The CDR3 runs 18 residues. Germline V gene sequence: CDR1 MGHRA, CDR2 YSYEKL. V dropped 0 bases and J dropped 2; count of bases not matched to a gene: 7. The DNA of the CDR3 is TGCGCCAGCAGCCAAGAGGGCCCTAGCGGGGGGCCCACAGATACGCAGTATTTT. As protein: CASSQEGPSGGPTDTQYF.

CDR3 nucleotides: TGTGCCAGCAGCTTGGATACTGGGACAGGGTTATACAATGAGCAGTTCTTC. It specifies CASSLDTGTGLYNEQFF. This chain connects TRBV5-6 to TRBJ2-1, with TRBD1 matching over 9 bases. This CDR3 has 17 residues. The germline gives CDR1 SGHDT, CDR2 YYEEEE. Germline trimming cut 0 bases from V and 4 bases from J; bases unmatched to any gene: 8. The full variable domain, with the rest looked up from reference TRBV5-6 and TRBJ2-1, is DAGVTQSPTHLIKTRGQQVTLRCSPKSGHDTVSWYQQALGQGPQFIFQYYEEEERQRGNFPDRFSGHQFPNYSSELNVNALLLGDSALYLCASSLDTGTGLYNEQFFGPGTRLTVL.

The V and J genes are TRBV7-2 and TRBJ2-3; unclear D gene. CDR3 length equals 14 residues. The germline V and J ends were trimmed by 2 bases and 3 bases, with 9 bases remaining between them. Germline V gene sequence: CDR1 SGHTA, CDR2 FQGNSA. CDR3 sequence (DNA): TGTGCCAGCAGCTTAAGGCTACGGACAGATACGCAGTATTTT. As protein: CASSLRLRTDTQYF.

This clonotype came up a few times. The CDR3 DNA sequence: TGTGCCAGCAGATCGGGACAGGGTAGCAATCAGCCCCAGCATTTT. Translation gives CASRSGQGSNQPQHF. The genes are TRBV7-2 and TRBJ1-5; 9 nucleotides align to TRBD1. The CDR3 has 15 residues. The V gene's germline CDR1 is SGHTA and CDR2 FQGNSA. V shed 6 bases and J 0 bases; nucleotides not matched to a gene: 3. The entire variable domain, with the rest obtained from reference TRBV7-2 and TRBJ1-5, is as follows: GAGVSQSPSNKVTEKGKDVELRCDPISGHTALYWYRQSLGQGLEFLIYFQGNSAPDKSGLPSDRFSAERTGGSVSTLTIQRTQQEDSAVYLCASRSGQGSNQPQHFGDGTRLSIL.

This clonotype was seen repeatedly, ten times or more. J is TRBJ2-7 and V is TRBV18, with D tentatively TRBD1 or TRBD2 (6 bases each). The CDR3 extends over 12 amino acids. Trimming cost V 3 bases and J 6 bases, with 9 bases left between them. The germline CDR1 and CDR2 sequences are KGHSH and LQKENI. The CDR3: CASSPPGAEQYF. As DNA, the CDR3 is TGTGCCAGCTCACCTCCGGGGGCCGAGCAGTACTTC.

The rearrangement links TRBV12-3 or TRBV12-4 to TRBJ2-2, with 10 bases fitting TRBD1. This CDR3 is built from 15 residues. After removal of 7 bases from V and 5 bases from J, the junction contained 7 bases not matched to a gene. As DNA, the CDR3 is TGTGCCAGCACCCGGGACAGGGGTGGGACCGGGGAGCTGTTTTTT. This codes for CASTRDRGGTGELFF.

The chain joins TRBV4-1 to TRBJ2-3, with no clear D. The germline V gene encodes CDR1 MGHRA and CDR2 YSYEKL. The length of the CDR3 is 16 residues. V was pared by 1 base and J by 3 bases, with 14 bases between. CDR3 nucleotide sequence: TGCGCCAGCAGCCAAGTCGGTTCTAACGGGACAGATACGCAGTATTTT. Amino acids: CASSQVGSNGTDTQYF.